A single sample gave rise to the 11 T cell receptor beta chains below, sequenced in a study of blood T cell repertoires in COVID-19. Profiled with immunoSEQ multiplex PCR; TCRdb holds only in-frame clones, not every one. The sample lists about 250,000 clones, 70% to 90% occurring once. Sequences were obtained from peripheral blood. Source of these receptors: a woman between 40 and 50 years old who had recovered from COVID-19.

This chain uses TRBV6-5 with TRBJ2-7; tentative D call: TRBD1 (6 bases). Trimming pared 6 bases from V and 0 bases from J, leaving 15 bases between. Germline V gene sequence: CDR1 MNHEY, CDR2 SVGAGI. CDR3 length: 15 residues. The CDR3 region is CASSNYRGTSYEQYF. The CDR3, as DNA: TGTGCCAGCAGCAATTATAGGGGGACCTCCTACGAGCAGTACTTC.

Only one count was recorded for this clone. A read error may account for a junction end that differs from germline. The V and J genes are TRBV7-7 and TRBJ2-7; 8 bases line up with TRBD1. Germline V lookup: CDR1 SSHAT, CDR2 FNYEAQ (reference sequence). The CDR3 runs 15 residues. The CDR3 sequence: CASSADRGSPYEQYF. The DNA for the CDR3 is TGTGCTAGCAGCGCCGACAGGGGTTCCCCCTACGAGCAGTACTTC.

V gene TRBV5-6 combines with J gene TRBJ2-6; 8 bases match TRBD1. The germline gives CDR1 SGHDT, CDR2 YYEEEE. The CDR3 spans 16 residues. V trimming: 2 bases; J trimming: 4 bases; junction bases outside the gene matches: 5. The CDR3 sequence: CASSFRQGTGANVLTF. CDR3 bases: TGTGCCAGCAGCTTCCGACAGGGGACCGGGGCCAACGTCCTGACTTTC. The full variable domain, with the rest looked up from reference TRBV5-6 and TRBJ2-6, is DAGVTQSPTHLIKTRGQQVTLRCSPKSGHDTVSWYQQALGQGPQFIFQYYEEEERQRGNFPDRFSGHQFPNYSSELNVNALLLGDSALYLCASSFRQGTGANVLTFGAGSRLTVL.

The chain is built from TRBV20-1 and TRBJ1-3, with a possible D match to TRBD1 (6 bases). Germline CDR1 reads DFQATT; CDR2 reads SNEGSKA (reference sequence). Between the trimmed V and J ends, which lost 6 bases and 1 base, there was a span of 13 bases. This CDR3 has 14 amino acids. CDR3 nucleotides: TGCAGTGCCAGTCAGGACAGATCTGGAAACACCATATATTTT. Its translation is CSASQDRSGNTIYF.

This chain connects TRBV5-1 to TRBJ1-4, with unresolved D. The ends were cut back, 0 bases at V and 0 bases at J, with 6 bases in the middle. The CDR3 sequence is 15 residues long. Germline-derived CDR1 and CDR2 are SGHRS and YFSETQ. The CDR3 sequence: CASSLGAATNEKLFF. The DNA for the CDR3 is TGCGCCAGCAGCTTGGGGGCAGCAACTAATGAAAAACTGTTTTTT.

This clone qualifies as medium-sized (0.01 to 0.1%). The CDR3 spells CASSDFGGGSQPQHF. The CDR3 nucleotides read TGTGCCAGCAGTGATTTTGGGGGGGGATCTCAGCCCCAGCATTTT. The rearrangement links TRBV6-1 to TRBJ1-5, with D possibly TRBD1 on 5 matching bases. CDR1 and CDR2 from the germline V gene are MNHNS and SASEGT. The V end lost 3 bases, the J end lost 6 bases, and 15 bases lay between the germline ends. This CDR3 is built from 15 residues.

V usage is TRBV5-1 and J usage is TRBJ1-2; tentative D call: TRBD1 (5 bases). The CDR3 is made up of 13 amino acids. The germline V gene encodes CDR1 SGHRS and CDR2 YFSETQ. The ends were cut back, 2 bases at V and 6 bases at J, with 11 bases in the middle. The CDR3 reads CASSLAEGHGYTF. The CDR3 region has the DNA TGCGCCAGCAGCTTAGCGGAGGGGCATGGCTACACCTTC.

The rearrangement uses TRBV9 and TRBJ1-2; TRBD1 is a possible D gene (6 bases). V was clipped by 0 bases and J by 8 bases, with 20 bases between them. The CDR3 has 16 amino acids. Germline CDR1 SGDLS, CDR2 YYNGEE. The CDR3 sequence: CASSVATGGGQVGYTF. CDR3 bases: TGTGCCAGCAGCGTAGCTACGGGGGGCGGCCAGGTCGGCTACACCTTC.

The V call is TRBV29-1, the J call TRBJ1-1; tentatively, D is TRBD1 (5 bases). Trimming pared 4 bases from V and 6 bases from J, leaving 15 bases between. CDR1 SQVTM and CDR2 ANQGSEA come from the germline V gene. The CDR3 consists of 13 residues. The CDR3 spells CSVVIPRVPEAFF. The CDR3 DNA reads TGCAGCGTTGTAATTCCCAGGGTACCTGAAGCTTTCTTT.

This chain connects TRBV9 to TRBJ2-3, with D uncertain. V was trimmed by 5 bases and J by 0 bases, leaving 7 bases between them. The CDR3 totals 13 residues. Germline CDR1 SGDLS, CDR2 YYNGEE. Here the CDR3 DNA reads TGTGCCAGCAGAGCTTGGAGCACAGATACGCAGTATTTT. It codes for CASRAWSTDTQYF. Based on the CDR3 plus reference TRBV9 and TRBJ2-3, the full variable domain is DSGVTQTPKHLITATGQRVTLRCSPRSGDLSVYWYQQSLDQGLQFLIQYYNGEERAKGNILERFSAQQFPDLHSELNLSSLELGDSALYFCASRAWSTDTQYFGPGTRLTVL.

The chain carries TRBV7-2 and TRBJ2-5; D not certain. The CDR3 has 13 amino acids. Trimming removed 7 bases at V and 3 bases at J, with 12 bases between. The germline gives CDR1 SGHTA, CDR2 FQGNSA. The CDR3 loop reads CASTLGVKETQYF. For the CDR3, the DNA is TGTGCCAGCACCCTCGGAGTCAAAGAGACCCAGTACTTC. The full variable domain, its missing parts supplied by reference TRBV7-2 and TRBJ2-5, is GAGVSQSPSNKVTEKGKDVELRCDPISGHTALYWYRQSLGQGLEFLIYFQGNSAPDKSGLPSDRFSAERTGGSVSTLTIQRTQQEDSAVYLCASTLGVKETQYFGPGTRLLVL.